This T cell receptor beta chain was identified in a study of T cells in Graves' hyperthyroidism and ophthalmopathy (dated by TCRdb to the late 2010s). About the study as a whole: Peripheral blood was collected at initial diagnosis, before any treatment. The 95 to 100 discovery patients were randomly divided into training and test sets at a 7:3 ratio. Once sampling was done, hyperthyroidism patients were given methimazole at a starting dose of 30 mg daily, whereas ophthalmopathy patients were given high-dose intravenous methylprednisolone. Prospective prediction of ophthalmopathy was tested in an independent validation cohort of 18 to 20 hyperthyroidism patients and some 17 patients who later progressed to ophthalmopathy. To identify distinguishing TCR V-J signatures, a discovery cohort of 100 or so patients was used, comprising 43 with Graves' ophthalmopathy and about 59 with stable Graves' hyperthyroidism. The paper describes TCR Vbeta CDR3 sequencing of 130 to 150 peripheral blood samples, made up of approximately 40 ophthalmopathy patients, over 70 hyperthyroidism patients and roughly 17 progressor patients. In about 6 Graves' hyperthyroidism patients, the study also compared T-cell repertoires from thyroid tissue with T-cell repertoires from blood.

As concerns this clonotype: The target of this receptor is not known. Per-nucleotide qualities are absent, and no much larger clonotype sits a single base away.

Points the paper makes about the study in general: In validation, the model predicted progression to ophthalmopathy with approximately 69% sensitivity and about 72% specificity, a median of approximately 6.7 months before onset. No statistical method was used to fix the sample size in advance, and group allocation was not hidden from the investigators. A 13 V-J signature model separated ophthalmopathy from stable hyperthyroidism, with about 90% sensitivity and about 81% specificity in cross-validation and 80%/75% in testing. Most expanded thyroid clonotypes (frequency above 0.001) were also found in blood, which suggests that blood repertoires may mirror thyroid immune responses.

For CDR1 and CDR2, the germline V gene lists SGHTA and FQGNSA. V loses 3 bases, J loses 0 bases, and the germline ends lie 11 bases apart. The CDR3 has 15 amino acids, counting the end cysteine and phenylalanine. CDR3 DNA only is kept here, 45 bases in frame from base 1. Graves' hyperthyroidism was defined as stable when no progression to ophthalmopathy occurred over 18 months of follow-up. Hyperthyroidism patients were aged 18 to 65 years and newly diagnosed, with disease duration of less than 2 months. The study excluded patients with uncontrolled infections, other autoimmune diseases, pregnancy or lactation. Diagnoses were established on the basis of clinical symptoms, serum thyroxine and TRAb, thyroid ultrasound, and orbital computed tomography. PBMCs were isolated from more than 9 ml of fresh peripheral blood by Ficoll-Paque density gradient centrifugation. Trizol reagent was used to extract total RNA, and RNA quality was then checked on an Agilent 2100 Bioanalyzer.

TCR beta CDR3 regions were amplified from RNA transcripts. A first-round RT-PCR of the TCR CDR3 used the HTBI primer set with the Qiagen OneStep RT-PCR kit. The libraries were constructed in a second round of multiplex PCR and then size-selected and purified. Sequencing of the libraries was done on an Illumina HiSeq2000 using paired-end 100 bp reads. The authors' pipeline ran thus. SOAPnuke was used to process the raw data, throwing out any read that contained adapters or uncalled bases, had a mean Phred below 15, or lacked an exact constant-primer or identifier match. COPE v1.2.5 was used to merge high-quality paired reads, and clonotypes were defined as unique nucleotide sequences. Clonotypes were aligned to IMGT TRBV, TRBD and TRBJ reference segments using MiTCR v1.1. The analysis was restricted to V-J combinations with a frequency above 0.0001, which together covered about 99% of the repertoires. The TCS score was defined as F50 (clonal expansion) divided by E x V (chaos), with BLOSUM62-based TCRdist calculated between CDR3 peptides within each V-J. Welch's t-statistics and random forest reduced around 520 V-J features to roughly 13, which were used in a naive Bayes classifier (R e1071). The public sequencing data were trimmed at Q25 with fastp and processed into clonotypes with MiXCR by TCRdb, which kept only in-frame beta chains. Rows with a matching CDR3 protein are joined into one entry that keeps the most common DNA and genes. For this entry, the V and J calls and clone size follow TCRdb and not the study's own pipeline. Here the sample has fewer than 550,000 distinct CDR3 sequences; around a sixth occur a single time. The biggest ten clones account for roughly 13% of the sample.

Sequencing input: blood. Recombination connected TRBV7-2 to TRBJ1-1; a confident D gene designation cannot be given. The sequence derives from a woman in her late teens or twenties with Graves' hyperthyroidism. CDR3 loop: CASSFTVKVNTEAFF. The DNA sequence is as follows: TGTGCCAGCAGCTTCACGGTGAAGGTGAACACTGAAGCTTTCTTT.